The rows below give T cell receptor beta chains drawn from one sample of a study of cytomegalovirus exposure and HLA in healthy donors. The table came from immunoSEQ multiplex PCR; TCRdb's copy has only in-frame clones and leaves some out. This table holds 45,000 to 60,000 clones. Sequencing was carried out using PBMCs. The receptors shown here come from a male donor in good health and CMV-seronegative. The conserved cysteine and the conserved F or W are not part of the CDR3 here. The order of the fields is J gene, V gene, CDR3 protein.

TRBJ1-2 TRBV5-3 ARSPTLPSGTGSRHGYT
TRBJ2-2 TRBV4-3 ASSPLPPPAGGTNTGELF
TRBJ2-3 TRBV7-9 ASRGQTDTQY
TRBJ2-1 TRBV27 ASSLSGGSYNEQF
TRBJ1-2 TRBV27 ASSLGADYGYT
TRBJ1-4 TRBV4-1 ASSQEGTENEKLF
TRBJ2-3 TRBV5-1 ASSLNEADTQY
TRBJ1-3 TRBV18 ASSTRDRGSGNTIY
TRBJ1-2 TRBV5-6 ASSTSQGIGYGYT
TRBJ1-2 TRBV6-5 AAEGEGYGYT
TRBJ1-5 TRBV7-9 ASSPTDSALSNQPQH
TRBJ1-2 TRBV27 ASSLSSGGLIYGYT
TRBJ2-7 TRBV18 ASSPRAAGGPYEQY
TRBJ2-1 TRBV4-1 ASSHRDRAGNEQF
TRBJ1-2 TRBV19 ASRNPPSARGLGGYT
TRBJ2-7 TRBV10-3 AISESMGTTRQY
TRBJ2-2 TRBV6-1 ASRERTGTPGELF
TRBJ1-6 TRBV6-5 ASSEDSYNSPLH